This T cell receptor (beta chain) was profiled in a study of blood T cells in healthy people across ages (dated by TCRdb to the mid-2010s). Turning to the overall study: In model experiments, template switching captured roughly one uniquely barcoded TCR beta cDNA molecule for every two T cells. The study measured age-related changes in TCR beta repertoire diversity using deep sequencing normalized with unique cDNA molecular identifiers. The donors were split into four age groups: young (average approximately 16 years), middle-aged (39), aged (62) and long-lived (approximately 80). For two donors (one aged 18 to 30 and one aged 80 or older), the study analyzed two additional independent replicas of 1 million unique cDNA reads from the same blood draw. On the study overall, not on this receptor specifically: Observed TCR beta diversity per million T cells fell roughly linearly with age, and a significant reduction was already apparent by age roughly 41. Estimates of total diversity based on one million sequenced T cells were regarded as lower bounds and as underestimates. Donor CMV infection status was unknown, potentially confounding age-related changes in expanded clonotypes. There was a strong correlation between observed TCR beta diversity and the percentage of naive T cells measured by flow cytometry. Bulk unsorted PBMC profiling prevented conclusive comparison of naive and antigen-experienced compartments. Compared with the aged group, more naive CD4+ T cells, fewer expanded clones and increased TCR diversity were shown by the long-lived group, suggesting age selection.

In this sample, this clonotype turned up a few times. Its specific antigen is unknown. Base qualities are not provided; no much larger clone lies one nucleotide away. Systemically healthy Caucasian individuals from Russia, 39 in total and aged 6 to 90 years, were included as donors. Each donor gave ten milliliters of peripheral blood, drawn into EDTA-treated Vacutainer tubes. Ficoll-Paque density-gradient centrifugation was used to isolate PBMCs, with at least 6.5 million obtained per sample. Trizol reagent was used to extract total RNA from the PBMCs, yielding at least 5.5 micrograms per sample. Naive CD45RAhigh/CD27high T cell percentages were measured by flow cytometry on a PBMC aliquot from every donor. Libraries were constructed by 5' RACE. Sequenced on an Illumina HiSeq 2500. A second about 7 to 12 cycle PCR used a sample-barcoded 5' primer and a J-beta primer mix. A unique molecular identifier was introduced onto each TCR beta cDNA molecule by a template-switch 5' adaptor carrying 12 random nucleotides. Each sample yielded at least 2.5 million CDR3-containing paired-end reads. All of the RNA was converted into first-strand cDNA using the Mint cDNA synthesis kit, with a TRBC-specific oligonucleotide serving as the primer. Following uracil-DNA glycosylase treatment, all cDNA underwent a first 18-cycle PCR with the universal primers M1SS and BC2_uni_R. Per the source publication's procedure: Normalization of each sample was performed by random selection of 1 million high-quality reads, each carrying a distinct molecular identifier. Instead of being binned into consensus sequences, reads that shared molecular identifiers were thrown out. CDR3 identification, clonotype clustering and error correction used MiTCR with a Q25 quality threshold and the strictest error-elimination algorithm. A nonparametric unseen species model with Euler transformation was used to estimate lower-bound total TCR beta diversity. TCRdb applied fastp at Q25 and MiXCR to the public reads, then kept only in-frame beta chains. Rows matching on CDR3 protein sequence are summarized as one entry with the most common DNA and genes. What appears here as the V and J calls and clone size reflects TCRdb's work, not the paper's. Present in this sample are about 800,000 distinct CDR3 sequences, 25% of which were seen just once. Approximately 4% of the sample comes from the top ten.

The sample also formed part of further work on T cells of mothers and their children. The second source states: Nine systemically healthy Caucasian individuals served as donors, namely three mothers together with their six children. cDNA synthesis used all of the extracted RNA, with roughly 1.6 ug of RNA in each 15 ul reaction. In the second PCR, sample barcodes and 2-4 random nucleotides were introduced via the M1S primer. Each mother yielded over 8.5 million TCR beta CDR3 reads and each child 2.5 million to 3 million reads. TCR recombination output is similarly shaped by thymic selection in related and unrelated pairs, with a minor effect exerted by inherited differences. Normalized repertoire overlap was always slightly but never significantly higher in related than unrelated mother-child pairs. No persistent microchimeric T cell clones were detected, at a sensitivity of roughly 93 clones per million clonotypes. To look for features that set related mother-child pairs apart from unrelated individuals, the researchers ran deep NGS to compare the TCR beta repertoires of mothers and children. The mean age was roughly 44 +/- 4 years for the mothers and about 12 +/- 4 years for the children. After adapter ligation was performed with NEBNext reagents, the libraries were sequenced on an Illumina HiSeq 2000 with 100+100 nt paired-end reads. To prevent cross-contamination, the mother and child libraries were prepared one month apart and sequenced in separate runs. For each donor, somewhere between about 450,000 and 2,000,000 distinct TCR beta clonotypes were identified. Naive TCR beta clonotypes were estimated from low-frequency clonotypes matched to each donor's FACS-determined naive share, without sorting.

This receptor was obtained from a boy between 10 and 17 years old in good health. Sequencing was performed on blood.

The CDR3 loop reads CASSVSGSTNEKLFF. The sequence in DNA is TGTGCCAGCAGCGTATCCGGATCAACTAATGAAAAACTGTTTTTT. The sequence is built from TRBV9 and TRBJ1-4; no D gene is confidently identified. Including cysteine and phenylalanine, the CDR3 has 15 amino acids. The CDR3 DNA has 45 bases and is translated from base 1. For CDR1 and CDR2, the germline V gene lists SGDLS and YYNGEE. The junction carries 7 bases between V and J, which are trimmed by 1 base and 0 bases respectively.